The 20 T cell receptor beta chains presented below share a single source sample, sequenced in a study of blood T cell repertoires in COVID-19. Produced via immunoSEQ multiplex PCR; TCRdb's table is partial and in-frame only. The profile covers approximately 150,000 clones, with 70% to 90% appearing a single time and roughly 2.6% taken by the ten largest. The sequenced sample consisted of peripheral blood. The source of these receptors is a human donor with acute or convalescent COVID-19. The donor label of this sample is uncertain.

The V call is TRBV6-6, the J call TRBJ1-2; D might be TRBD1 (5 bases). This CDR3 has 13 amino acids. CDR1 and CDR2 (germline): MNHNY, SVGAGI (reference sequence). With 2 bases removed from V and 6 bases from J, the gap between germline ends came to 10 bases. The DNA of the CDR3 is TGTGCCAGCAGTTACAGGACAAACAATGGCTACACCTTC. Amino acid sequence: CASSYRTNNGYTF.

The genes are TRBV5-4 and TRBJ2-5; TRBD2 matches at 7 bases. Trimming took 0 bases from V and 4 from J; bases not matched to a gene: 12. Germline V lookup: CDR1 SGHNT, CDR2 YYREEE (reference sequence). The CDR3 runs to 17 residues. The CDR3 is CASSLEGSSGVAETQYF. The CDR3 DNA sequence: TGTGCCAGCAGCTTGGAAGGGTCTAGCGGAGTGGCAGAGACCCAGTACTTC.

CDR3: CASSVDRGAYEQYF. CDR3 nucleotides: TGCGCCAGCAGCGTCGACAGGGGGGCCTACGAGCAGTACTTC. The chain is built from TRBV5-1 and TRBJ2-7, with 9 bases that match TRBD1. The V gene end was trimmed by 4 bases and the J gene end by 2 bases; junction bases not matched to a gene: 4. This CDR3 is 14 amino acids long. Germline V gives CDR1 SGHRS, CDR2 YFSETQ.

The chain carries TRBV2 and TRBJ1-2, with 10 bases lining up with TRBD1. V shed 6 bases and J 1 base; nucleotides not matched to a gene: 5. The germline gives CDR1 SNHLY, CDR2 FYNNEI. This CDR3 has 15 amino acids. CDR3 sequence reads: CASRPRDRGNYGYTF. The CDR3, as DNA: TGTGCCAGCAGACCTCGGGACAGGGGTAACTATGGCTACACCTTC.

The rearrangement joins TRBV24-1 to TRBJ1-1; D is undetermined. V lost 2 bases and J lost 7, with 10 bases in between. Germline assignment: CDR1 KGHDR and CDR2 SFDVKD. The CDR3 sequence is 13 residues long. CDR3 DNA sequence: TGTGCCACCAGTGATTCCCCGGGATTTGAAGCTTTCTTT. Its protein product is CATSDSPGFEAFF.

The rearrangement uses TRBV4-2 and TRBJ2-3, with 7 positions matching TRBD2. Germline V gene sequence: CDR1 LGHNA, CDR2 YNFKEQ. Trimming cost V 4 bases and J 2 bases; bases outside gene matches: 9. CDR3 length: 16 residues. The CDR3 coding sequence is TGTGCCAGCAGCCCCCGGGGCGGGAGTGACACAGATACGCAGTATTTT. Translating gives CASSPRGGSDTDTQYF.

This clone was counted a few times. The chain uses TRBV4-3 and TRBJ1-2; weak D call: TRBD1 (6 bases). V gave up 1 base and J gave up 13 bases, with 16 bases separating them. Germline V gene data show CDR1 as LGHNA and CDR2 as YSLEER. The CDR3 is 13 residues long. The chain's CDR3 is CASSQVGSGGPTF. The CDR3 DNA reads as TGCGCCAGCAGCCAAGTGGGGTCTGGGGGCCCCACCTTC.

This chain connects TRBV5-1 to TRBJ1-4, with a weak D call TRBD1 (6 bases). Trimming removed 2 bases at V and 3 bases at J, with 11 bases between. The CDR3 length is 15 residues. Looked up from germline, CDR1 is SGHRS and CDR2 is YFSETQ. The CDR3 nucleotides are TGCGCCAGCAGCTTAGGGGGGGCCCCTAATGAAAAACTGTTTTTT. As protein: CASSLGGAPNEKLFF. Full variable domain (outside the CDR3, taken from reference TRBV5-1 and TRBJ1-4): KAGVTQTPRYLIKTRGQQVTLSCSPISGHRSVSWYQQTPGQGLQFLFEYFSETQRNKGNFPGRFSGRQFSNSRSEMNVSTLELGDSALYLCASSLGGAPNEKLFFGSGTQLSVL.

The V and J genes are TRBV3-1 (or the pseudogene TRBV3-2) and TRBJ1-1; D is unresolved. Trimming took 2 bases from V and 8 from J, leaving 9 bases between them. Germline V lookup: CDR1 LGHDT, CDR2 YNNKEL (reference sequence). The CDR3 has 12 residues. The CDR3 loop is CASSQQNMEAFF. CDR3 nucleotide sequence: TGTGCCAGCAGCCAACAGAATATGGAAGCTTTCTTT.

The CDR3 loop is CASSWGTSGRPNEQFF. CDR3 sequence (DNA): TGTGCCAGCAGTTGGGGGACTAGCGGGAGACCCAATGAGCAGTTCTTC. The V gene is TRBV28, the J gene TRBJ2-1, with 14 bases identical to TRBD2. This CDR3 spans 16 amino acids. In germline, CDR1 is MDHEN, CDR2 SYDVKM. The trim removed 4 bases at V and 6 bases at J, leaving 5 bases unmatched.

This rearrangement joins TRBV18 to TRBJ2-2, with D maybe TRBD2 (7 bases). Germline-derived CDR1 and CDR2 are KGHSH and LQKENI. CDR3 size: 16 residues. V lost 6 bases to trimming and J lost 2 bases, with 16 bases between them. The CDR3 loop reads CASSERGAINTGELFF. DNA of the CDR3: TGTGCCAGCTCGGAACGGGGGGCGATTAACACCGGGGAGCTGTTTTTT.

The chain employs TRBV30 and TRBJ2-1; 15 nucleotides match TRBD2. The CDR3 runs to 15 residues. V was clipped by 0 bases and J by 7 bases; unmatched bases: 1. Germline V gene lookup returns CDR1 GTSNPN and CDR2 SVGIG (reference sequence). The CDR3 DNA sequence: TGTGCCTGGAGTGTGGGACTAGCGGGGGGTAATGAGCAGTTCTTC. Its translation is CAWSVGLAGGNEQFF.

The chain employs TRBV7-9 and TRBJ1-1; D ambiguous. V was pared by 1 base and J by 10 bases, with 16 bases between. CDR1 is SEHNR, CDR2 FQNEAQ, per germline (reference sequence). This CDR3 is built from 14 residues. The CDR3 DNA is TGTGCCAGCAGCTTAGATTGGAAGGGAGGTTTAGCTTTCTTT. Protein product: CASSLDWKGGLAFF.

This rearrangement joins TRBV18 to TRBJ2-2; D gene unclear. CDR1 is KGHSH and CDR2 is LQKENI in the germline V gene. The length of the CDR3 is 13 residues. The V and J ends lost 3 bases and 6 bases respectively, with 8 bases between them. CDR3 sequence: CASSPASAGELFF. In nucleotides, the CDR3 is TGTGCCAGCTCACCCGCCTCGGCCGGGGAGCTGTTTTTT. The whole variable domain, remainder taken from reference TRBV18 and TRBJ2-2, is NAGVMQNPRHLVRRRGQEARLRCSPMKGHSHVYWYRQLPEEGLKFMVYLQKENIIDESGMPKERFSAEFPKEGPSILRIQQVVRGDSAAYFCASSPASAGELFFGEGSRLTVL.

This chain uses TRBV19 with TRBJ1-2, with unresolved D. The germline V gene encodes CDR1 LNHDA and CDR2 SQIVND (reference sequence). V lost 3 bases and J lost 0, with 14 bases in between. This CDR3 region has 16 residues. As DNA, the CDR3 is TGTGCCAGTAGTATGATGTCCGGGATTGCTAACTATGGCTACACCTTC. Residues: CASSMMSGIANYGYTF.

The CDR3 loop reads CASSLVAGKKETQYF. The CDR3 DNA reads TGTGCCAGCAGCTTAGTTGCGGGAAAAAAAGAGACCCAGTACTTC. The chain employs TRBV11-2 and TRBJ2-5, with D possibly TRBD2 on 6 matching bases. Trimming removed 1 base at V and 3 bases at J, with 12 bases between. In germline, CDR1 is SGHAT, CDR2 FQNNGV. The CDR3 sequence is 15 residues long. The whole variable domain, filled in from reference TRBV11-2 and TRBJ2-5, reads EAGVAQSPRYKIIEKRQSVAFWCNPISGHATLYWYQQILGQGPKLLIQFQNNGVVDDSQLPKDRFSAERLKGVDSTLKIQPAKLEDSAVYLCASSLVAGKKETQYFGPGTRLLVL.

The chain joins TRBV11-3 to TRBJ2-1, with D possibly matching TRBD1 (5 bases). CDR1 SGHNT and CDR2 YENEEA come from the germline V gene. This CDR3 spans 15 amino acids. Between the trimmed V and J ends, which lost 1 base and 5 bases, there was a span of 12 bases. CDR3 nucleotides: TGTGCCAGCAGCTTAGGGCAAACAGGTAACAATGAGCAGTTCTTC. Amino acid sequence: CASSLGQTGNNEQFF.

This chain's CDR3 is CASSLTGRGQGLHQPQHF. In DNA form, the CDR3 reads TGTGCCAGCAGCTTGACGGGTCGGGGACAGGGGCTCCATCAGCCCCAGCATTTT. The gene calls are TRBV5-6 and TRBJ1-5; TRBD1 agrees at 10 bases. The CDR3 spans 18 residues. Germline V gene lookup returns CDR1 SGHDT and CDR2 YYEEEE. The V segment lost 1 base and the J segment 5 bases; nucleotides outside the gene matches: 12.

This rearrangement joins TRBV19 to TRBJ1-5, with 8 nucleotides matching TRBD1. CDR3 length: 14 residues. CDR1 and CDR2 from the germline V gene are LNHDA and SQIVND (reference sequence). V lost 7 bases and J lost 3; bases outside the gene matches: 5. For the CDR3, the DNA is TGTGCCAGTACGACGGACAGGGTCAATCAGCCCCAGCATTTT. Amino acids: CASTTDRVNQPQHF.

J is TRBJ1-4 and V is TRBV7-9, with D maybe TRBD1 (5 bases). Germline CDR1 and CDR2: SEHNR and FQNEAQ (reference sequence). CDR3 length: 13 amino acids. V was pared by 2 bases and J by 6 bases, with 7 bases between. CDR3 DNA: TGTGCCAGCAGCTTATCCAGGGATGAAAAACTGTTTTTT. Its translation: CASSLSRDEKLFF.